The 17 T cell receptor beta chains presented below share a single source sample, sequenced in a study of T cell repertoires in cytomegalovirus infection. Via MiXCR, TCRdb re-called the reads, giving one row per CDR3 protein. The sample holds some 180,000 distinct CDR3 sequences, roughly a sixth seen once. Sequenced material: CD8+ T cells from PBMCs. The receptors were sampled from a human donor in good health (CMV status not recorded). Some clones in this sample may be carry-over from other donors' samples.

This clonotype has at least ten counts. The genes are TRBV7-6 and TRBJ2-1, with D perhaps TRBD1 or TRBD2 (5 bases each). The V and J ends lost 5 bases and 9 bases respectively, with 17 bases between them. The CDR3 has 14 amino acids. In germline, CDR1 is SGHVS, CDR2 FNYEAQ. CDR3 residues: CASSPGRAPSEQFF. The CDR3 DNA reads TGTGCCAGCAGCCCAGGGAGAGCTCCCAGTGAGCAGTTCTTC.

This clonotype was seen repeatedly, ten times or more. The chain couples TRBV7-8 to TRBJ2-1; 9 positions agree with TRBD2. The CDR3 has 16 amino acids. The trim removed 0 bases at V and 2 bases at J, leaving 2 bases unmatched. The germline V gene has CDR1 SGHVS and CDR2 FQNEAQ. The CDR3 protein is CASSLAPSGAYNEQFF. The DNA for the CDR3 is TGTGCCAGCAGCTTAGCTCCTAGCGGGGCCTACAATGAGCAGTTCTTC.

In this sample, this clonotype turned up a few times. J is TRBJ1-2 and V is TRBV2; 10 nucleotides agree with TRBD1. J gave up 2 bases and V 5 bases, and 8 bases lay outside the gene matches. CDR3 length: 16 residues. The germline CDR1 and CDR2 sequences are SNHLY and FYNNEI. The CDR3 nucleotides read TGTGCCAGCAGTCCGACGGGGACAGGGGAAAACTATGGCTACACCTTC. It is translated as CASSPTGTGENYGYTF.

This chain uses TRBV6-1 with TRBJ2-5, with D unresolved. The CDR3 runs 13 residues. Germline values: CDR1 MNHNS, CDR2 SASEGT. Trimming left V 5 bases short and J 4 bases short, with 11 bases between. CDR3 nucleotide sequence: TGTGCCAGCAGTCCAATACAAGGAGAGACCCAGTACTTC. As protein: CASSPIQGETQYF.

This clonotype was counted only a few times. The chain employs TRBV14 and TRBJ1-1, with D unclear. Germline V lookup: CDR1 SGHDN, CDR2 FVKESK. The V end was cut by 2 bases, the J end by 2 bases, with 18 bases between. The CDR3 runs 17 residues. The CDR3 sequence: CASSQRFRGAVNTEAFF. The CDR3 DNA sequence: TGTGCCAGCAGCCAACGTTTCCGAGGAGCTGTCAACACTGAAGCTTTCTTT.

This rearrangement joins TRBV6-6 to TRBJ1-1; D remains ambiguous. The ends were cut back, 2 bases at V and 6 bases at J, with 10 bases in the middle. The CDR3 is made up of 13 amino acids. From germline, CDR1 is MNHNY and CDR2 SVGAGI (reference sequence). The CDR3 DNA follows: TGTGCCAGCAGTTACGACCTACTACCTGAAGCTTTCTTT. Translating gives CASSYDLLPEAFF.

The rearrangement links TRBV2 to TRBJ2-1; TRBD2 matches 12 bases. The germline CDR1 and CDR2 sequences are SNHLY and FYNNEI. This CDR3 has 15 amino acids. Losses at the gene ends were 10 bases for V and 5 bases for J; bases not matched to a gene: 9. Written as DNA, the CDR3 is TGTGCCACCCTGGGGAGACTAGCGGGGGACAATGAGCAGTTCTTC. Its protein is CATLGRLAGDNEQFF.

This clonotype has only a few counts. The CDR3 protein is CASSQAMRGDNEQFF. The CDR3 bases are TGCGCCAGCAGCCAAGCGATGCGGGGTGACAATGAGCAGTTCTTC. The rearrangement links TRBV4-3 to TRBJ2-1; maybe TRBD2 (6 bases). Trimming shortened V by 1 base and J by 5 bases, and 12 bases separated the two germline ends. The CDR3 loop spans 15 amino acids. CDR1 is LGHNA and CDR2 is YSLEER in the germline V gene.

This clonotype was observed a few times. J is TRBJ2-7 and V is TRBV7-2, with D possibly matching TRBD1 (6 bases). Trimming removed 0 bases at V and 3 bases at J, with 12 bases between. The CDR3 contains 15 residues. Germline values: CDR1 SGHTA, CDR2 FQGNSA. CDR3 bases: TGTGCCAGCAGCTTAGCCCAGGGGCCTCACTACGAGCAGTACTTC. It yields the protein CASSLAQGPHYEQYF. The full variable domain, with the rest looked up from reference TRBV7-2 and TRBJ2-7, is GAGVSQSPSNKVTEKGKDVELRCDPISGHTALYWYRQSLGQGLEFLIYFQGNSAPDKSGLPSDRFSAERTGGSVSTLTIQRTQQEDSAVYLCASSLAQGPHYEQYFGPGTRLTVT.

Note on this clonotype: One end of the junction fails to match germline, which may point to a read error. CDR3 region: CASRSGSGELSF. The CDR3 DNA follows: TGTGCCAGCAGGTCGGGCTCCGGGGAGCTGTCTTTT. V is TRBV28 and J is TRBJ2-2, with D perhaps TRBD2 (5 bases). CDR3 length equals 12 residues. Germline CDR1 and CDR2: MDHEN and SYDVKM.

This clonotype turned up a few times. A much larger clone lies one base from this, so it may be a read error. The chain combines TRBV7-6 with TRBJ1-1; 7 nucleotides line up with TRBD1. CDR3 length: 15 amino acids. Germline V gene sequence: CDR1 SGHVS, CDR2 FNYEAQ. The J segment lost 1 base and the V segment lost 1 base, leaving 3 bases of the junction unmatched. Here the CDR3 reads CASSLGAGGNTEAFF. CDR3 in DNA: TGTGCCAGCAGCTTAGGGGCAGGGGGGAACACTGAAGCTTTCTTT.

The chain joins TRBV11-2 to TRBJ1-2, with 7 bases lining up with TRBD1. This CDR3 spans 13 amino acids. Germline assignment: CDR1 SGHAT and CDR2 FQNNGV. The V gene end was trimmed by 5 bases and the J gene end by 8 bases; junction bases not matched to a gene: 8. The CDR3 nucleotides are TGTGCCAGCAGCGCGGGGACAGTATCAGGCTACACCTTC. It codes for CASSAGTVSGYTF.

This clonotype has a handful of counts. This rearrangement joins TRBV4-1 to TRBJ1-1; possible D gene TRBD1, 5 bases. The CDR3 spans 14 residues. Per the germline V gene, CDR1 is MGHRA and CDR2 is YSYEKL. Trimming left V 1 base short and J 8 bases short, with 14 bases between. Here the CDR3 DNA reads TGCGCCAGCAGCCAAGGGGGGAGTAGGGACGAAGCTTTCTTT. Translation: CASSQGGSRDEAFF.

The chain combines TRBV28 with TRBJ2-7; D is unresolved. Germline values: CDR1 MDHEN, CDR2 SYDVKM. Trimming left V 8 bases short and J 4 bases short, with 15 bases between. The CDR3 spans 13 residues. The CDR3 DNA sequence: TGTGCCAGCCTGTCAGCATCCTTTTACGAGCAGTACTTC. This codes for CASLSASFYEQYF.

The V and J genes are TRBV28 and TRBJ1-5, with TRBD1 matching over 10 bases. With 5 bases clipped from V and 6 bases from J, the junction kept 7 bases outside the gene matches. Per the germline V gene, CDR1 is MDHEN and CDR2 is SYDVKM. The CDR3 length is 15 residues. The DNA of the CDR3 is TGTGCCAGCAGTCCCGGGGACAGGGGAGTTCAGCCCCAGCATTTT. Protein product: CASSPGDRGVQPQHF.

V usage is TRBV2 and J usage is TRBJ2-3; a possible D gene is TRBD2 (6 bases). This CDR3 is 13 amino acids long. Germline CDR1 reads SNHLY; CDR2 reads FYNNEI. V was pared by 7 bases and J by 3 bases, with 11 bases between. The CDR3 region is CASIPGVTDTQYF. Here the CDR3 DNA reads TGTGCCAGCATACCGGGGGTGACAGATACGCAGTATTTT. Variable domain in full (rest from reference TRBV2 and TRBJ2-3): EPEVTQTPSHQVTQMGQEVILRCVPISNHLYFYWYRQILGQKVEFLVSFYNNEISEKSEIFDDQFSVERPDGSNFTLKIRSTKLEDSAMYFCASIPGVTDTQYFGPGTRLTVL.

This clonotype was counted a few times. The rearrangement uses TRBV7-2 and TRBJ1-5; 12 bases are shared with TRBD1. The V gene's germline CDR1 is SGHTA and CDR2 FQGNSA. The CDR3 contains 16 residues. The ends lost 1 base at V and 5 bases at J; junction bases unmatched: 3. The CDR3 coding sequence is TGTGCCAGCAGCTTAGGGGACAGGGGGCTCGATCAGCCCCAGCATTTT. Its protein is CASSLGDRGLDQPQHF.